The clone carrying this T cell receptor (beta chain) has at least ten counts. This entry comes from a study of T-cell reconstitution after alpha-beta-depleted transplantation in children. The CDR3 consists of 15 residues. V shed 6 bases and J shed 0 bases, with 16 bases lying between them. CDR1 and CDR2 (germline): DFQATT, SNEGSKA (reference sequence). As it was prepared, the TCRbeta library received unique molecular identifiers. From the PCR reads, TCRdb called clonotypes with MiXCR, one entry per CDR3 protein. The sample yields approximately 240,000 distinct CDR3 sequences, about 8.8% seen once. Specimen: PBMCs from the stem cell graft donor, collected from the stem cell graft. The rearrangement uses TRBV20-1 and TRBJ2-3, with a weak D call TRBD1 (6 bases). The source is a human donor who donated a stem cell graft to a child with SCID. CDR3 in amino acids: CSASGTPLSTDTQYF. CDR3 bases: TGCAGTGCGTCCGGGACACCACTTAGCACAGATACGCAGTATTTT.